Below, 12 T cell receptor beta chains from the same sample are listed, as sequenced in a study of spatial heterogeneity in lung cancer. The time point denotes: sample taken at primary tumor resection. The study sequenced unsorted whole RNA from tumor, nontumor lung or frozen PBMC. TCRdb passed the 5' RACE reads through MiXCR, listing each CDR3 protein once. In the table there are a few thousand distinct CDR3 sequences, more than 15% of which are singletons. The starting material was PBMCs, obtained at surgery. These receptors were obtained from a male donor with early-stage non-small cell lung cancer.

This clonotype was observed a single time. The rearrangement joins TRBV4-3 to TRBJ2-6; D not certain. The germline CDR1 and CDR2 sequences are LGHNA and YSLEER. CDR3 size: 14 residues. Trimming left V 0 bases short and J 4 bases short, with 4 bases between. The CDR3 here is CASSQDRGANVLTF. The CDR3 bases are TGCGCCAGCAGCCAAGATCGAGGGGCCAACGTCCTGACTTTC.

The DNA of the CDR3 is TGTGCCAGCAGGAATCCCCAAGAGACCCAGTACTTC. Residues: CASRNPQETQYF. The chain is built from TRBV6-5 and TRBJ2-5, with no clear D. The CDR3 spans 12 residues. CDR1 and CDR2 from the germline V gene are MNHEY and SVGAGI. Trimming removed 6 bases from V and 1 base from J, with 6 bases in between.

This clonotype was seen repeatedly, ten times or more. The chain is built from TRBV12-3 or TRBV12-4 and TRBJ2-1; 11 nucleotides match TRBD2. CDR3 size: 18 residues. The V gene end was trimmed by 6 bases and the J gene end by 4 bases; junction bases not matched to a gene: 14. CDR3 residues: CASSRLLAGGLLYNEQFF. In DNA form, the CDR3 reads TGTGCCAGCAGCCGACTTCTAGCGGGAGGACTTCTTTACAATGAGCAGTTCTTC.

By frequency in the sample, this clonotype is medium-sized (0.01 to 0.1%). The DNA for the CDR3 is TGCAGTGCCTGCCGACGAGGGGTAGCGGGAGACTACGAGCAGTACTTC. Translated, it gives CSACRRGVAGDYEQYF. This chain connects TRBV20-1 to TRBJ2-7; 9 bases are a match to TRBD2. Germline CDR1 and CDR2: DFQATT and SNEGSKA (reference sequence). The CDR3 consists of 16 residues. The V and J ends lost 6 bases and 3 bases, in that order; junction bases with no gene match: 15.

This clonotype was seen repeatedly, ten times or more. The V call is TRBV7-3, the J call TRBJ2-6; tentative D call: TRBD2 (5 bases). The V and J ends lost 5 bases and 0 bases respectively, with 11 bases between them. Germline V gene data show CDR1 as SGHTA and CDR2 as FQGTGA. The CDR3 is made up of 16 amino acids. The chain's CDR3 is CASSGGALSGANVLTF. The CDR3 DNA reads TGTGCCAGCAGCGGAGGTGCCCTCTCTGGGGCCAACGTCCTGACTTTC.

This clonotype is labeled medium-sized. The chain recombines TRBV19 with TRBJ1-4, with D possibly being TRBD1 (5 bases). V lost 4 bases to trimming and J lost 8 bases, with 11 bases between them. The CDR3 sequence is 13 residues long. In germline, CDR1 is LNHDA, CDR2 SQIVND (reference sequence). This chain's CDR3 is CASSTTGTEKLFF. Here the CDR3 DNA reads TGTGCCAGTAGTACTACCGGGACCGAAAAACTGTTTTTT.

This clonotype occurred many times. As DNA, the CDR3 is TGTGCCAGCAGTTCCGGGACTAGAGAAAGCGGGGAGCTGTTTTTT. This codes for CASSSGTRESGELFF. The J gene is TRBJ2-2, the V gene TRBV27; 8 bases map to TRBD2. V lost 4 bases, J lost 7 bases, and 8 bases stayed unmatched. Germline V lookup: CDR1 MNHEY, CDR2 SMNVEV (reference sequence). This CDR3 region has 15 residues.

This clonotype was detected many times. As DNA, the CDR3 is TGTGCCAGCAGCTTCACCCGCTTCATGCACGACAGGGAAAATCGCGAGCAGTACTTC. Translation gives CASSFTRFMHDRENREQYF. V usage is TRBV11-2 and J usage is TRBJ2-7, with 7 bases lining up with TRBD1. V shed 3 bases and J 6 bases; nucleotides not matched to a gene: 23. The CDR3 has 19 residues. Germline V gene data show CDR1 as SGHAT and CDR2 as FQNNGV.

This clonotype was picked up a small number of times. V and J are TRBV10-3 and TRBJ2-3; D call uncertain. Germline CDR1 and CDR2: ENHRY and SYGVKD. CDR3 length equals 14 residues. V gave up 6 bases and J gave up 5 bases, with 15 bases separating them. The DNA for the CDR3 is TGTGCCATCAGAGGTGAAACCGCAGGAGATACGCAGTATTTT. It is translated as CAIRGETAGDTQYF.

There are a few counts of this clonotype. The chain employs TRBV20-1 and TRBJ2-4, with D tentatively TRBD1 or TRBD2 (5 bases each). This CDR3 region has 12 residues. V lost 6 bases and J lost 11, with 17 bases in between. From germline, CDR1 is DFQATT and CDR2 SNEGSKA (reference sequence). CDR3 bases: TGCAGTGCCGCGACCGAAAGAGGGGTTCAGTACTTC. Translation gives CSAATERGVQYF.

The rearrangement uses TRBV10-2 and TRBJ1-1; tentative D call: TRBD1 (5 bases). V lost 0 bases and J 4 bases, leaving 12 bases between the germline ends. The CDR3 is 15 amino acids. Germline V CDR1 and CDR2: WSHSY, SAAADI. The chain's CDR3 is CASSESGQGGTEAFF. The CDR3 nucleotides are TGCGCCAGCAGTGAGTCTGGGCAGGGAGGCACTGAAGCTTTCTTT.

V and J are TRBV5-6 and TRBJ2-7, with 9 positions matching TRBD2. The germline V gene has CDR1 SGHDT and CDR2 YYEEEE. There are 18 residues in the CDR3. V lost 0 bases and J lost 3; bases outside the gene matches: 13. CDR3 sequence: CASSLAPVWERGDYEQYF. The DNA of the CDR3 is TGTGCCAGCAGCTTGGCCCCGGTATGGGAGCGGGGGGACTACGAGCAGTACTTC.